This T cell receptor (beta chain) was found in a study of blood T cell repertoires in COVID-19. About the research overall: Samples of COVID-19 (acute and convalescent) were obtained from the United States, Italy and Spain.

Source study methods: How many nucleated cells were present was estimated from reference gene primer amplification. The assay was immunoSEQ multiplex PCR, and TCRdb's table has in-frame clones only and misses some. Clone size and the V and J calls come from that table; the DNA yielded D and trimming. This table has approximately 300,000 clones, 75% to 95% appearing once. Patients of the Seattle cohort, enrolled during active infection, were followed longitudinally. Sequencing was carried out using peripheral blood. The TCR was taken from a woman in her 30s with COVID-19, enrolled during active disease.

The CDR3 spells CASSLTGDPAEAFF. The CDR3 bases are TGTGCCAGCAGTTTGACAGGGGACCCTGCTGAAGCTTTCTTT. The chain joins TRBV7-9 to TRBJ1-1; 8 bases are shared with TRBD1. The CDR3 sequence is 14 residues long. Germline V lookup: CDR1 SEHNR, CDR2 FQNEAQ (reference sequence). Losses at the gene ends were 6 bases for V and 6 bases for J; bases not matched to a gene: 9.